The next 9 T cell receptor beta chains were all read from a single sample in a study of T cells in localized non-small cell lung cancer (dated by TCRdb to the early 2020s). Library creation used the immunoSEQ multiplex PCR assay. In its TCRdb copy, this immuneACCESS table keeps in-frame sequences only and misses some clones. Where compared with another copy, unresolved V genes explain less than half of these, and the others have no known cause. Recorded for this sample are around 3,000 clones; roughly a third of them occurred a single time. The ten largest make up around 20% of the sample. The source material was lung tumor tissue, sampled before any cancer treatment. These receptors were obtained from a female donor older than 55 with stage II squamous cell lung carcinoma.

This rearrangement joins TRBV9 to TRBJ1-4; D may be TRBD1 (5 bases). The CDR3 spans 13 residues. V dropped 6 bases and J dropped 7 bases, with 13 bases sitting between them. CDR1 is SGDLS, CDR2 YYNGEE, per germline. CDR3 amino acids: CASIRGQGEKLFF. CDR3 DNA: TGTGCCAGCATTCGAGGCCAGGGTGAAAAACTGTTTTTT.

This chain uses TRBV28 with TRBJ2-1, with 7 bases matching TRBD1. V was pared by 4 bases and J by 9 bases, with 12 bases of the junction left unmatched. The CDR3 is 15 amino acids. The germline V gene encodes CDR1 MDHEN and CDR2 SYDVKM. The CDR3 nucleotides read TGTGCCAGCAGTTCTCACGACAGGGCGACCGGTGAGCAGTTCTTC. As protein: CASSSHDRATGEQFF.

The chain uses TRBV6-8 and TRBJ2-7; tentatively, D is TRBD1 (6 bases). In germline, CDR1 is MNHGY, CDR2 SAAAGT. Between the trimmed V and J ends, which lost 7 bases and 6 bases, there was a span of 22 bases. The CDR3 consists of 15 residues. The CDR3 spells CASTLTPYARGEQYF. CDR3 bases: TGTGCCAGCACCCTAACCCCGTATGCCAGGGGCGAGCAGTACTTC.

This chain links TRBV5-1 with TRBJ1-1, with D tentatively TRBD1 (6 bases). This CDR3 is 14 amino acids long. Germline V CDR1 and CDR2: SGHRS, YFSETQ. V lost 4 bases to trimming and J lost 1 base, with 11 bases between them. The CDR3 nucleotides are TGCGCCAGCAGCGTACAGGGAAGGAACACTGAAGCTTTCTTT. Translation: CASSVQGRNTEAFF.

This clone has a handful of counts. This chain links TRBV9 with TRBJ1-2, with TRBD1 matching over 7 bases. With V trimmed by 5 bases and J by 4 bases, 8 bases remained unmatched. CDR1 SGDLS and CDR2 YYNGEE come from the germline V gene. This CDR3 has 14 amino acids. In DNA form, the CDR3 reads TGTGCCAGCAGTGACCAGACAGGGCTCTATGGCTACACCTTC. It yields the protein CASSDQTGLYGYTF.

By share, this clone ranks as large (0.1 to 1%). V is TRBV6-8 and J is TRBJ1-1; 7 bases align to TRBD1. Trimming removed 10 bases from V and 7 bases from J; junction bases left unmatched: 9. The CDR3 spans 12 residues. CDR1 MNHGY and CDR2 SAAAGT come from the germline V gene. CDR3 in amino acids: CAISEGTDEAFF. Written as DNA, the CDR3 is TGTGCCATCAGCGAAGGGACAGATGAAGCTTTCTTT.

CDR3 sequence (DNA): TGTGCCAGCACAGGGATTTCGGGCAATCAGCCCCAGCATTTT. It is translated as CASTGISGNQPQHF. The genes are TRBV6-8 and TRBJ1-5, with TRBD1 as a possible D gene (5 bases). Germline V gene data show CDR1 as MNHGY and CDR2 as SAAAGT. CDR3 size: 14 residues. Trimming removed 7 bases from V and 2 bases from J, with 12 bases in between.

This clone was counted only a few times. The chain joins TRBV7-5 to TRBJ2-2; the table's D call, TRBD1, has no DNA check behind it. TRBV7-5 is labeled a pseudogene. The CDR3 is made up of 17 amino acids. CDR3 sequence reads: CASSLARGQTNTGELFF. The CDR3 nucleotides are TGTGCCAGCAGCTTGGCTAGGGGACAGACTAACACCGGGGAGCTGTTTTTT.

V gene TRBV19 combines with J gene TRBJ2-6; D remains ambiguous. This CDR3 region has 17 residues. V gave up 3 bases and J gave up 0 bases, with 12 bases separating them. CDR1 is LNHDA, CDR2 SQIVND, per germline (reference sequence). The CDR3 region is CASSIRSGRSGANVLTF. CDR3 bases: TGTGCCAGTAGTATCAGGTCTGGCCGCTCTGGGGCCAACGTCCTGACTTTC.